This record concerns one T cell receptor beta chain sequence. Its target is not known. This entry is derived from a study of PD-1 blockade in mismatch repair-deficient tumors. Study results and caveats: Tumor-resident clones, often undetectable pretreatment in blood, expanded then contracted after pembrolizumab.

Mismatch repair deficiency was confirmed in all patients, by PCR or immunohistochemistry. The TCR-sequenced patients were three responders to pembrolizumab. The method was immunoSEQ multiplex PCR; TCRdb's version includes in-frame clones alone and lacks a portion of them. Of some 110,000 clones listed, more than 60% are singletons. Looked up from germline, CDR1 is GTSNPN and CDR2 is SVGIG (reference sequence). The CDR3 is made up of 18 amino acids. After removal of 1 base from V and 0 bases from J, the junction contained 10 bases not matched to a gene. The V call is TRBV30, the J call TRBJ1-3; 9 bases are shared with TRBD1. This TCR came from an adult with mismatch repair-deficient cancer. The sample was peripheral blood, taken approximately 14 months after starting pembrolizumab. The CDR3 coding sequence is TGTGCCTGGAGTGCTTTGGGACAGGGTGCGCGCTCTGGAAACACCATATATTTT. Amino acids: CAWSALGQGARSGNTIYF.